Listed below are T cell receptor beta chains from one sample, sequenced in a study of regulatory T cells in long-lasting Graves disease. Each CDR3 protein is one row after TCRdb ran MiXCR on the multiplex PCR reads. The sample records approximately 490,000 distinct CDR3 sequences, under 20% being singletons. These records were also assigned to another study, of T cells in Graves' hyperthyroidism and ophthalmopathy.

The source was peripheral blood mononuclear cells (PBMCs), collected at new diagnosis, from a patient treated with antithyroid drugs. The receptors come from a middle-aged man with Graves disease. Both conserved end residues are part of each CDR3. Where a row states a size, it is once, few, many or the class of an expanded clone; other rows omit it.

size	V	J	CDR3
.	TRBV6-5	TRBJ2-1	CASSYSSSGSIHEQFF
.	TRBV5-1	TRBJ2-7	CASSPPLGSSEQYF
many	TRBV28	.	CASHSSGRSLTQYF
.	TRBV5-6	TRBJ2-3	CASSGFRTASTDTQYF
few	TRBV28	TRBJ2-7	CASSTKGLAGAWEQYF
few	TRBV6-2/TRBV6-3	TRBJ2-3	CATQKVPGIDTQYF
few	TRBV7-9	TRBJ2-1	CASSFPRGIDDEQFF
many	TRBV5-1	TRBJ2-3	CASSPGMRLADTQYF
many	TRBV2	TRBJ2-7	CASSGRGRYYEQYF
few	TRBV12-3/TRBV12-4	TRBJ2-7	CASSSFLSSGFSYEQYF
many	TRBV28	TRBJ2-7	CASSQPPYKNFYEQYF